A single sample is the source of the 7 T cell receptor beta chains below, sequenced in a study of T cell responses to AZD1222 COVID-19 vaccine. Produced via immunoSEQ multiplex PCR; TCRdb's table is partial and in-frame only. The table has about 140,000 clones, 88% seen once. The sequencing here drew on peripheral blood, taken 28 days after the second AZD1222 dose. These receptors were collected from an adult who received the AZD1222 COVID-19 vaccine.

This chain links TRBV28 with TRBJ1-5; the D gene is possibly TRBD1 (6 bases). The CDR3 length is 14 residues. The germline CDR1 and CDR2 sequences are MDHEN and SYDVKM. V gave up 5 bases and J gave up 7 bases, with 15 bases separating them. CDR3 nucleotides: TGTGCCAGCAGTCCTCCGGGGGGCTGGCAGCCCCAGCATTTT. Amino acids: CASSPPGGWQPQHF.

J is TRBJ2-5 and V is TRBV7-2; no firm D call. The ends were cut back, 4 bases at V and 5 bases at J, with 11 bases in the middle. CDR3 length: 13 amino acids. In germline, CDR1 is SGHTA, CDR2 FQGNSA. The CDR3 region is CASSSFGRETQYF. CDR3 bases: TGTGCCAGCAGCTCCTTTGGGCGGGAGACCCAGTACTTC.

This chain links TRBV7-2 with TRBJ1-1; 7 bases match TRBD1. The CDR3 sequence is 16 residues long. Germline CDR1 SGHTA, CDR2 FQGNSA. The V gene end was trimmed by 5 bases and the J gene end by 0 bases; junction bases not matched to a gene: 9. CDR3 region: CASSTGGTALNTEAFF. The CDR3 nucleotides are TGTGCCAGCAGCACCGGAGGGACAGCTCTGAACACTGAAGCTTTCTTT.

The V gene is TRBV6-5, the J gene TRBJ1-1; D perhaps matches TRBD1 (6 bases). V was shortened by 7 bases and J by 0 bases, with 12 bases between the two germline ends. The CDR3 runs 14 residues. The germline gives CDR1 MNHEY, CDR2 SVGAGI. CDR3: CASKSGVLNTEAFF. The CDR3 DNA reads TGTGCCAGCAAATCAGGGGTCCTGAACACTGAAGCTTTCTTT.

The CDR3 protein is CASRKDRGANTEAFF. In DNA form, the CDR3 reads TGCGCCAGCAGAAAGGACAGGGGAGCGAACACTGAAGCTTTCTTT. The rearrangement uses TRBV5-1 and TRBJ1-1; 9 bases match TRBD1. Germline V gives CDR1 SGHRS, CDR2 YFSETQ. The ends lost 5 bases at V and 1 base at J; junction bases unmatched: 6. The CDR3 covers 15 residues.

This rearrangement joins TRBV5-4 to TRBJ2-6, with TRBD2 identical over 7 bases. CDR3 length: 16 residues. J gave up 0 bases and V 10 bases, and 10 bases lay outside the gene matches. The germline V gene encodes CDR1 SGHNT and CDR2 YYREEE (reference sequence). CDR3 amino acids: CAFAGGGDSGANVLTF. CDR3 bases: TGTGCCTTCGCCGGTGGGGGGGACTCTGGGGCCAACGTCCTGACTTTC.

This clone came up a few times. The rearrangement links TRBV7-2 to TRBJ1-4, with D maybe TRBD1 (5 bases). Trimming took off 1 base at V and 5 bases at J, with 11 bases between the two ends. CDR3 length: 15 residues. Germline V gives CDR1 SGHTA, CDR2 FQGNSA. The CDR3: CASSLGDSGNEKLFF. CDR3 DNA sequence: TGTGCCAGCAGCTTAGGGGACTCGGGGAATGAAAAACTGTTTTTT.